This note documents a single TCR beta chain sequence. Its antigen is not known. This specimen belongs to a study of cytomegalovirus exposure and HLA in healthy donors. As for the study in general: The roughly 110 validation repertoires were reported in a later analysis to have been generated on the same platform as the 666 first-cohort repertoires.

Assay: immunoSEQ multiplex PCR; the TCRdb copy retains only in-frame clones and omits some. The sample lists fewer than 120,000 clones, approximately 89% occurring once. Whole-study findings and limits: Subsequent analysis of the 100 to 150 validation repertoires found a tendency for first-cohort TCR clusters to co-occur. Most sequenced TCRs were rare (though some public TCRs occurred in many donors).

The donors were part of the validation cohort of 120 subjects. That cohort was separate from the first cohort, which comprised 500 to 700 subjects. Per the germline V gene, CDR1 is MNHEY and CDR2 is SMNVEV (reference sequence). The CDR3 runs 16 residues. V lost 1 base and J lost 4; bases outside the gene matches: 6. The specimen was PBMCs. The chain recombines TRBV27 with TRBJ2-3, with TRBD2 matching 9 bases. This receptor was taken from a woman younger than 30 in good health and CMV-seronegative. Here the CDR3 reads CASSLYGTSKPDTQYF. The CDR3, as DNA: TGTGCCAGCAGTTTATATGGGACTAGCAAGCCAGATACGCAGTATTTT.